These 29 T cell receptor beta chains share one sample of origin, sequenced in a study of cytomegalovirus exposure and HLA in healthy donors. Primers: 60 Vbeta forward and 13 Jbeta reverse. TCRdb keeps only in-frame clones here, not all; method: immunoSEQ multiplex PCR. The repertoire has under 200,000 clones, under 80% of them found once; the top ten carry about 4.4%. Sequenced: PBMCs. These receptors came from a middle-aged man in good health and CMV-seronegative.

The chain couples TRBV6-6 to TRBJ2-3; a weak D match, TRBD1 (5 bases). This CDR3 has 15 amino acids. Germline CDR1 MNHNY, CDR2 SVGAGI (reference sequence). The V end was cut by 1 base, the J end by 2 bases, with 10 bases between. In DNA, the CDR3 is TGTGCCAGCAGTTACTTAGGGGCCCCCACAGATACGCAGTATTTT. As protein: CASSYLGAPTDTQYF.

The chain employs TRBV5-1 and TRBJ2-3, with D uncertain. The CDR3 extends over 14 amino acids. Trimming stripped 4 bases from V and 3 bases from J, with 12 bases between. From germline, CDR1 is SGHRS and CDR2 YFSETQ. CDR3 coding DNA: TGCGCCAGCAGCCTTGTTCAGGCGACAGATACGCAGTATTTT. Translation gives CASSLVQATDTQYF.

This clone came up once. V usage is TRBV4-3 and J usage is TRBJ2-7; 10 nucleotides line up with TRBD2. Germline V lookup: CDR1 LGHNA, CDR2 YSLEER. The CDR3 has 18 residues. V trimming: 4 bases; J trimming: 0 bases; junction bases outside the gene matches: 12. CDR3 bases: TGCGCCAGCAGCCCGACCCGTGTGACTAGCGGGTTCTCCTACGAGCAGTACTTC. Its translation: CASSPTRVTSGFSYEQYF.

The chain joins TRBV7-2 to TRBJ1-1, with TRBD1 identical over 9 bases. With 6 bases clipped from V and 4 bases from J, the junction kept 9 bases outside the gene matches. CDR1 is SGHTA and CDR2 is FQGNSA in the germline V gene. CDR3 length equals 15 residues. The CDR3 bases are TGTGCCAGCAGTCGACGACAGGGGGAGGGCACTGAAGCTTTCTTT. It yields the protein CASSRRQGEGTEAFF.

The genes are TRBV19 and TRBJ2-5; 8 positions agree with TRBD2. Trimming removed 0 bases from V and 4 bases from J; junction bases left unmatched: 10. Germline CDR1 is LNHDA and CDR2 is SQIVND (reference sequence). This CDR3 spans 17 amino acids. The CDR3 reads CASSIDGRLAWGETQYF. The CDR3 nucleotides are TGTGCCAGTAGTATAGATGGGAGACTAGCGTGGGGAGAGACCCAGTACTTC.

Points on this clone: One junction end does not reproduce the germline sequence, and a read error may be involved. CDR3 coding DNA: TGTGCCATCAGTGAGTCACTAGCGGGGGCCGGGGGGCTGTTTTTT. This gives the protein CAISESLAGAGGLFF. This sequence joins TRBV10-3 and TRBJ2-2; 11 positions match TRBD2. Germline assignment: CDR1 ENHRY and CDR2 SYGVKD. The CDR3 has 15 residues.

This clone was recorded many times. The rearrangement links TRBV2 to TRBJ1-1; D remains unclear. This CDR3 has 15 amino acids. CDR1 SNHLY and CDR2 FYNNEI come from the germline V gene. V dropped 7 bases and J dropped 1 base, with 16 bases sitting between them. CDR3 amino acids: CASIRGLSQNTEAFF. The CDR3 coding sequence is TGTGCCAGCATAAGAGGGCTCAGCCAGAACACTGAAGCTTTCTTT.

Here the CDR3 reads CASSQEVGARTEAFF. The CDR3 DNA reads as TGCGCCAGCAGCCAAGAAGTGGGGGCCAGGACTGAAGCTTTCTTT. V usage is TRBV4-3 and J usage is TRBJ1-1, with a tentative D call TRBD1 (6 bases). V gave up 0 bases and J gave up 5 bases, with 13 bases separating them. CDR1 is LGHNA, CDR2 YSLEER, per germline. This CDR3 comprises 15 residues.

This chain connects TRBV9 to TRBJ2-3; no definite D call. The CDR3 has 15 residues. The germline gives CDR1 SGDLS, CDR2 YYNGEE. Trimming pared 0 bases from V and 3 bases from J, leaving 11 bases between. The CDR3 reads CASSVAPVRTDTQYF. The CDR3 coding sequence is TGTGCCAGCAGCGTAGCCCCCGTACGGACAGATACGCAGTATTTT.

The CDR3 reads CASSPTRTSAGELFF. CDR3 in DNA: TGCGCCAGCAGCCCGACGCGGACTTCGGCCGGGGAGCTGTTTTTT. J is TRBJ2-2 and V is TRBV4-3; TRBD2 might be the D (5 bases). The CDR3 contains 15 residues. V was cut by 4 bases and J by 6 bases, with 15 bases left in between. The germline CDR1 and CDR2 sequences are LGHNA and YSLEER.

This clone has just one count. V is TRBV12-5 and J is TRBJ2-7; 8 nucleotides agree with TRBD1. After removal of 5 bases from V and 3 bases from J, the junction contained 6 bases not matched to a gene. The germline V gene encodes CDR1 LGHNT and CDR2 FRNRAP. This CDR3 comprises 14 residues. The CDR3, as DNA: TGTGCTAGTGGTCACCGGGACAGGATCTACGAGCAGTACTTC. This codes for CASGHRDRIYEQYF.

The DNA of the CDR3 is TGCGCCAGCAGCCAAGAACCGGGGGACAGGTATGGCTACACCTTC. This codes for CASSQEPGDRYGYTF. The chain carries TRBV4-1 and TRBJ1-2, with 8 bases matching TRBD1. The CDR3 covers 15 residues. CDR1 is MGHRA and CDR2 is YSYEKL in the germline V gene. V gave up 0 bases and J gave up 5 bases; unmatched junction bases: 5.

The gene calls are TRBV28 and TRBJ1-1, with TRBD1 matching 8 bases. CDR1 and CDR2 (germline): MDHEN, SYDVKM. This CDR3 is built from 15 residues. Germline trimming cut 8 bases from V and 1 base from J; bases unmatched to any gene: 9. CDR3 coding DNA: TGTGCCAGCTCCACCAGGGGGCCCGGGAACACTGAAGCTTTCTTT. This sequence encodes CASSTRGPGNTEAFF.

In nucleotides, the CDR3 is TGTGCCTGGAGTGTAGCCAGCGGGGGTGGCGGCGGAGAGACCCAGTACTTC. It translates to CAWSVASGGGGGETQYF. The chain joins TRBV30 to TRBJ2-5; the match to TRBD2 covers 8 bases. With 0 bases clipped from V and 4 bases from J, the junction kept 13 bases outside the gene matches. Germline V gene sequence: CDR1 GTSNPN, CDR2 SVGIG (reference sequence). CDR3 length equals 17 residues.

The chain uses TRBV20-1 and TRBJ1-2, with a weak D call TRBD1 (5 bases). The CDR3 totals 11 residues. Trimming took 6 bases from V and 6 from J, leaving 11 bases between them. Germline V gives CDR1 DFQATT, CDR2 SNEGSKA (reference sequence). The CDR3 region is CSATGGDGYTF. The CDR3 bases are TGCAGTGCGACGGGGGGGGATGGCTACACCTTC.

This chain uses TRBV7-3 with TRBJ2-1; D may be TRBD2 (6 bases). The germline V gene encodes CDR1 SGHTA and CDR2 FQGTGA. The CDR3 has 15 amino acids. The V end was cut by 2 bases, the J end by 8 bases, with 16 bases between. The CDR3 spells CASSLYLALSDEQFF. The DNA of the CDR3 is TGTGCCAGCAGCTTATATCTAGCGCTCTCGGATGAGCAGTTCTTC.

The V call is TRBV30, the J call TRBJ2-5, with a tentative D call TRBD2 (5 bases). CDR3 length: 12 amino acids. Germline V gene sequence: CDR1 GTSNPN, CDR2 SVGIG (reference sequence). The V end lost 5 bases, the J end lost 2 bases, and 9 bases lay between the germline ends. CDR3 in amino acids: CAWAGRQETQYF. Written as DNA, the CDR3 is TGTGCCTGGGCGGGCAGGCAAGAGACCCAGTACTTC.

This clone was seen just once. The genes are TRBV5-1 and TRBJ2-3, with D perhaps matching TRBD2 (7 bases). The CDR3 consists of 16 residues. CDR1 is SGHRS, CDR2 YFSETQ, per germline. V was clipped by 0 bases and J by 6 bases, with 17 bases between them. The CDR3 DNA reads TGCGCCAGCAGCTTGGAGGTGGGGGGGCCAGGTGATACGCAGTATTTT. Amino acids: CASSLEVGGPGDTQYF.

This rearrangement joins TRBV5-1 to TRBJ1-4, with D possibly matching TRBD1 (5 bases). Trimming removed 4 bases from V and 7 bases from J, with 17 bases in between. This CDR3 has 15 amino acids. The V gene's germline CDR1 is SGHRS and CDR2 YFSETQ. The CDR3 reads CASSPTLGAPEKLFF. The CDR3 region has the DNA TGCGCCAGCAGCCCTACCCTTGGGGCCCCTGAAAAACTGTTTTTT.

This chain links TRBV10-3 with TRBJ1-6; D is ambiguous. V shed 7 bases and J shed 0 bases, with 13 bases lying between them. The germline V gene has CDR1 ENHRY and CDR2 SYGVKD. The CDR3 runs to 16 residues. DNA for the CDR3: TGTGCCATCAATTGGCCCGGGGACTCCTATAATTCACCCCTCCACTTT. The encoded protein is CAINWPGDSYNSPLHF.

The chain employs TRBV7-2 and TRBJ1-1; D is uncertain. Trimming removed 3 bases from V and 1 base from J, with 9 bases in between. The CDR3 has 14 residues. Germline CDR1 SGHTA, CDR2 FQGNSA. As DNA, the CDR3 is TGTGCCAGCAGCTTGATTAGCGGGAACACTGAAGCTTTCTTT. Amino acid sequence: CASSLISGNTEAFF. The whole variable domain, filled in from reference TRBV7-2 and TRBJ1-1, reads GAGVSQSPSNKVTEKGKDVELRCDPISGHTALYWYRQSLGQGLEFLIYFQGNSAPDKSGLPSDRFSAERTGGSVSTLTIQRTQQEDSAVYLCASSLISGNTEAFFGQGTRLTVV.

The V call is TRBV6-5, the J call TRBJ2-7; 8 bases fit TRBD1. Per germline, CDR1 MNHEY and CDR2 SVGAGI. The CDR3 runs to 13 residues. The junction had 8 bases not matched to a gene; V was cut back by 6 bases and J by 7 bases. This chain's CDR3 is CASSYQGAREQYF. Written as DNA, the CDR3 is TGTGCCAGCAGCTACCAGGGGGCGCGGGAGCAGTACTTC.

This chain uses TRBV27 with TRBJ2-3; D call uncertain. The CDR3 covers 14 residues. Germline CDR1 is MNHEY and CDR2 is SMNVEV (reference sequence). Trimming removed 5 bases from V and 3 bases from J, with 12 bases in between. CDR3 sequence reads: CASSAGSRTDTQYF. The CDR3 DNA follows: TGTGCCAGCAGTGCCGGCTCTAGGACAGATACGCAGTATTTT.

V and J are TRBV6-6 and TRBJ2-2; the match to TRBD1 covers 9 bases. This CDR3 spans 15 amino acids. CDR1 is MNHNY and CDR2 is SVGAGI in the germline V gene (reference sequence). Trimming removed 2 bases from V and 5 bases from J; junction bases left unmatched: 3. CDR3 residues: CASSYGQGRTGELFF. The DNA of the CDR3 is TGTGCCAGCAGTTACGGACAGGGGAGGACCGGGGAGCTGTTTTTT.

With respect to this clone: Other DNA variants within this sample encode the same CDR3. The chain employs TRBV6-5 and TRBJ2-7, with 8 bases lining up with TRBD1. CDR1 and CDR2 from the germline V gene are MNHEY and SVGAGI. J lost 4 bases, V lost 2 bases, and 4 bases had no gene match. The CDR3 is 14 residues long. For the CDR3, the DNA is TGTGCCAGCAGTTACACTAGACAGGGGTACGAGCAGTACTTC. Amino acid sequence: CASSYTRQGYEQYF.

This clone showed up just a few times. V and J are TRBV10-3 and TRBJ1-1; 7 bases fit TRBD1. CDR1 is ENHRY, CDR2 SYGVKD, per germline. Trimming removed 3 bases from V and 3 bases from J; junction bases left unmatched: 7. This CDR3 contains 15 residues. The CDR3 spells CAISERGQGDTEAFF. The CDR3 DNA sequence: TGTGCCATCAGTGAAAGGGGGCAAGGTGACACTGAAGCTTTCTTT.

The count of this clone is one. CDR3 sequence (DNA): TGTGCCAGCCGGAACAGGGGTAAGAACACTGAAGCTTTCTTT. This translates into CASRNRGKNTEAFF. The V call is TRBV27, the J call TRBJ1-1; 7 bases agree with TRBD1. The CDR3 length is 14 residues. Germline V lookup: CDR1 MNHEY, CDR2 SMNVEV (reference sequence). V lost 8 bases, J lost 1 base, and 7 bases stayed unmatched.

This rearrangement joins TRBV6-1 to TRBJ1-3; tentatively, D is TRBD1 (6 bases). The germline V gene encodes CDR1 MNHNS and CDR2 SASEGT. The ends were cut back, 1 base at V and 10 bases at J, with 14 bases in the middle. The CDR3 has 14 amino acids. The CDR3 region is CASSEDPAGTTIYF. CDR3 in DNA: TGTGCCAGCAGTGAAGATCCGGCAGGGACAACCATATATTTT.

This chain links TRBV4-1 with TRBJ1-6; TRBD1 is a possible D gene (5 bases). This CDR3 spans 15 amino acids. The ends were cut back, 6 bases at V and 0 bases at J, with 9 bases in the middle. Germline lookup yields CDR1 MGHRA and CDR2 YSYEKL. The CDR3 DNA is TGCGCCAGCAGGACAGAAAGCTCCTATAATTCACCCCTCCACTTT. Protein: CASRTESSYNSPLHF.